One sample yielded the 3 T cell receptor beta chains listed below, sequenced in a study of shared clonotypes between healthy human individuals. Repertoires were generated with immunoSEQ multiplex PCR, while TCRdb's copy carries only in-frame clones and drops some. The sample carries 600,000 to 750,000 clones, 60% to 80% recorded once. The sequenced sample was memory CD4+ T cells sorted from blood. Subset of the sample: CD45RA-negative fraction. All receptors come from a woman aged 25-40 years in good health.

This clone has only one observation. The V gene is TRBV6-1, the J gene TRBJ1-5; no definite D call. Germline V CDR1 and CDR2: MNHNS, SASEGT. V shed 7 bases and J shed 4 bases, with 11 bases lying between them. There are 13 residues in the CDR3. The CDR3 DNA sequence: TGTGCCAGCACCCGTCAACTGAATCAGCCCCAGCATTTT. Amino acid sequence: CASTRQLNQPQHF.

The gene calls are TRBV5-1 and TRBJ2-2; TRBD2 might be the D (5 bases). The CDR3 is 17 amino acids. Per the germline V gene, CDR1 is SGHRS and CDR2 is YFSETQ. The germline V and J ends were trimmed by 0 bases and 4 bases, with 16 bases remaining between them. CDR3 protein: CASSLAPGFMSTGELFF. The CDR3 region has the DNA TGCGCCAGCAGCTTGGCCCCGGGGTTTATGAGCACCGGGGAGCTGTTTTTT.

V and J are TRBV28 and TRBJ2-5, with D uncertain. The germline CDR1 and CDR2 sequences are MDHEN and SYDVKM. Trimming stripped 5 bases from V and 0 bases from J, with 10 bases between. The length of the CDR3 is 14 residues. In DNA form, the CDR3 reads TGTGCCAGCAGTAGTCAGCCGTACCAAGAGACCCAGTACTTC. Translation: CASSSQPYQETQYF.